Following are 20 T cell receptor beta chains from one sample sequenced in a study of technical replicates of blood from a handful of donors. Data came from immunoSEQ multiplex PCR; TCRdb stores just in-frame clones and leaves some out. Of some 62,000 clones listed, roughly 86% are singletons. Sequenced input: PBMCs. Receptors originate from a human donor in good health. Some clones in this sample may be carry-over from other donors' samples.

This rearrangement joins TRBV14 to TRBJ2-7, with a possible D match to TRBD2 (7 bases). V was pared by 4 bases and J by 5 bases, with 15 bases between. Germline V gene data show CDR1 as SGHDN and CDR2 as FVKESK. The CDR3 is 14 amino acids. CDR3 DNA: TGTGCCAGCAGCCCTAGAACGGGGGGCGACGAGCAGTACTTC. Translation gives CASSPRTGGDEQYF.

The chain combines TRBV12-5 with TRBJ2-7; 7 bases fit TRBD1. Per germline, CDR1 LGHNT and CDR2 FRNRAP. The V and J ends lost 6 bases and 3 bases, in that order; junction bases with no gene match: 5. The CDR3 spans 13 residues. CDR3 bases: TGTGCTAGTGGGACAGGGTCCCACTACGAGCAGTACTTC. Its protein is CASGTGSHYEQYF.

The chain combines TRBV7-5 with TRBJ1-1; TRBD1 is the table's D call and was not checked against the DNA. TRBV7-5 is a pseudogene segment. The CDR3 has 14 amino acids. CDR3 nucleotides: TGTGTCAGAAGCCCAACAGGGTTTTACACTGAAGCTTTCTTT. It specifies CVRSPTGFYTEAFF.

The chain joins TRBV5-6 to TRBJ2-7, with 10 bases lining up with TRBD2. V lost 5 bases and J lost 4; bases outside the gene matches: 6. Germline V gene data show CDR1 as SGHDT and CDR2 as YYEEEE. The CDR3 has 14 amino acids. CDR3 bases: TGTGCCAGCAGAGAGATAGCGGGAGGTTACGAGCAGTACTTC. It is translated as CASREIAGGYEQYF. Filled out from reference TRBV5-6 and TRBJ2-7, the complete variable domain reads DAGVTQSPTHLIKTRGQQVTLRCSPKSGHDTVSWYQQALGQGPQFIFQYYEEEERQRGNFPDRFSGHQFPNYSSELNVNALLLGDSALYLCASREIAGGYEQYFGPGTRLTVT.

The rearrangement uses TRBV20-1 and TRBJ2-7; D perhaps matches TRBD1 (6 bases). The CDR3 loop spans 10 amino acids. CDR1 DFQATT and CDR2 SNEGSKA come from the germline V gene (reference sequence). V was pared by 5 bases and J by 6 bases, with 8 bases between. CDR3 protein: CSAGTSEQYF. CDR3 in DNA: TGCAGTGCTGGGACAAGCGAGCAGTACTTC.

J is TRBJ1-1 and V is TRBV19; 7 bases fit TRBD1. J was trimmed by 0 bases and V by 7 bases; bases with no gene match: 11. The CDR3 covers 16 residues. Germline loops: CDR1 LNHDA, CDR2 SQIVND (reference sequence). CDR3 in DNA: TGTGCCAGTACCCTGGGACAGTGGAAAATGAACACTGAAGCTTTCTTT. Protein: CASTLGQWKMNTEAFF. Using reference TRBV19 and TRBJ1-1 for the parts outside the CDR3, the full variable domain is DGGITQSPKYLFRKEGQNVTLSCEQNLNHDAMYWYRQDPGQGLRLIYYSQIVNDFQKGDIAEGYSVSREKKESFPLTVTSAQKNPTAFYLCASTLGQWKMNTEAFFGQGTRLTVV.

CDR3 in DNA: TGCGCCAGCGGGTCTTCTACAGGGATTAGGGAGAACACTGAAGCTTTCTTT. As protein: CASGSSTGIRENTEAFF. The rearrangement joins TRBV23-1 to TRBJ1-1; maybe TRBD1 (6 bases). TRBV23-1 qualifies as an ORF whose function is uncertain. The CDR3 has 17 amino acids. Trimming removed 8 bases at V and 1 base at J, with 23 bases between.

The rearrangement joins TRBV20-1 to TRBJ1-2, with 7 bases matching TRBD1. Germline V gene data show CDR1 as DFQATT and CDR2 as SNEGSKA (reference sequence). This CDR3 region has 11 residues. CDR3 in amino acids: CSTWTGGGYTF. In DNA, the CDR3 is TGCAGCACGTGGACAGGTGGTGGCTACACCTTC.

The rearrangement joins TRBV9 to TRBJ2-1; perhaps TRBD1 as D (5 bases). CDR3 length: 15 amino acids. Trimming cost V 3 bases and J 1 base, with 11 bases left between them. CDR1 and CDR2 (germline): SGDLS, YYNGEE. CDR3 nucleotides: TGTGCCAGCAGCGCGGAGCAGGGATCCTACAATGAGCAGTTCTTC. Translation: CASSAEQGSYNEQFF.

The chain couples TRBV7-8 to TRBJ1-1; 11 bases map to TRBD1. This CDR3 contains 13 residues. The germline gives CDR1 SGHVS, CDR2 FQNEAQ. After removal of 5 bases from V and 10 bases from J, the junction contained 6 bases not matched to a gene. CDR3 sequence: CASSPRTGGIAFF. The CDR3 DNA follows: TGTGCCAGCAGCCCCAGGACAGGGGGCATAGCTTTCTTT.

This clone was recorded a few times. This chain links TRBV7-6 with TRBJ1-2, with D hard to call. The V and J ends lost 4 bases and 4 bases respectively, with 10 bases between them. The CDR3 is 13 residues long. Germline-derived CDR1 and CDR2 are SGHVS and FNYEAQ. As DNA, the CDR3 is TGTGCCAGCAGCTCGGACGAGGGCTATGGCTACACCTTC. The encoded protein is CASSSDEGYGYTF.

The V call is TRBV19, the J call TRBJ1-1; unclear D gene. The CDR3 totals 13 residues. V was clipped by 4 bases and J by 11 bases, with 17 bases between them. In germline, CDR1 is LNHDA, CDR2 SQIVND (reference sequence). DNA of the CDR3: TGTGCCAGTAGTACTACGGGTTTTGTAGTGGCTTTCTTT. Protein product: CASSTTGFVVAFF. The entire variable domain, with the rest obtained from reference TRBV19 and TRBJ1-1, is as follows: DGGITQSPKYLFRKEGQNVTLSCEQNLNHDAMYWYRQDPGQGLRLIYYSQIVNDFQKGDIAEGYSVSREKKESFPLTVTSAQKNPTAFYLCASSTTGFVVAFFGQGTRLTVV.

The rearrangement joins TRBV4-3 to TRBJ1-6; 9 bases match TRBD1. Germline lookup yields CDR1 LGHNA and CDR2 YSLEER. V was clipped by 0 bases and J by 8 bases; unmatched bases: 5. The CDR3 length is 16 residues. The CDR3 loop reads CASSQDTQGAYSPLHF. The CDR3 DNA follows: TGCGCCAGCAGCCAAGATACACAGGGGGCCTATTCACCCCTCCACTTT.

This clone was counted a single time. This CDR3 reads CASSLEVRGVYGYTF. In DNA, the CDR3 is TGTGCCAGCAGCTTGGAAGTCCGGGGGGTCTATGGCTACACCTTC. The genes are TRBV5-4 and TRBJ1-2; perhaps TRBD1 as D (5 bases). Germline CDR1 SGHNT, CDR2 YYREEE (reference sequence). Trimming removed 0 bases from V and 4 bases from J, with 13 bases in between. This CDR3 is built from 15 residues. Full variable domain (rest looked up from reference TRBV5-4 and TRBJ1-2): ETGVTQSPTHLIKTRGQQVTLRCSSQSGHNTVSWYQQALGQGPQFIFQYYREEENGRGNFPPRFSGLQFPNYSSELNVNALELDDSALYLCASSLEVRGVYGYTFGSGTRLTVV.

The gene calls are TRBV28 and TRBJ1-3, with D possibly being TRBD1 (5 bases). Germline V gene sequence: CDR1 MDHEN, CDR2 SYDVKM. Trimming cost V 6 bases and J 7 bases, with 19 bases left between them. The CDR3 totals 15 residues. Written as DNA, the CDR3 is TGTGCCAGCAGCCCACCCCCGCAGGGAGGGAACACCATATATTTT. It translates to CASSPPPQGGNTIYF.

The V and J genes are TRBV6-5 and TRBJ2-1; D ambiguous. The ends were cut back, 0 bases at V and 8 bases at J, with 11 bases in the middle. The germline V gene encodes CDR1 MNHEY and CDR2 SVGAGI. This CDR3 comprises 14 residues. CDR3 residues: CASSYSNSRDEQFF. CDR3 sequence (DNA): TGTGCCAGCAGTTACTCGAATAGCCGGGATGAGCAGTTCTTC.

The rearrangement joins TRBV7-9 to TRBJ2-7, with D tentatively TRBD2 (5 bases). This CDR3 contains 14 residues. Germline V gene data show CDR1 as SEHNR and CDR2 as FQNEAQ (reference sequence). The ends were cut back, 5 bases at V and 2 bases at J, with 13 bases in the middle. CDR3 nucleotides: TGTGCCAGCAGCCCGACCGGGATGGCCTACGAGCAGTACTTC. It encodes CASSPTGMAYEQYF.

The sample holds a few counts of this clone. The chain recombines TRBV6-1 with TRBJ1-5; TRBD1 matches 7 bases. With V trimmed by 6 bases and J by 6 bases, 8 bases remained unmatched. The CDR3 length is 14 residues. From germline, CDR1 is MNHNS and CDR2 SASEGT. This CDR3 is CASSGEGDSQPQHF. In DNA, the CDR3 is TGTGCCAGCAGCGGCGAGGGGGACAGTCAGCCCCAGCATTTT.

As DNA, the CDR3 is TGTGCCAGCAGCTTAGGGCTAGCGGATACCTCTTATTACTTC. Protein product: CASSLGLADTSYYF. The gene calls are TRBV7-2 and TRBJ2-5; 7 bases fit TRBD2. Germline V gene sequence: CDR1 SGHTA, CDR2 FQGNSA. The J segment lost 14 bases and the V segment lost 1 base, leaving 13 bases of the junction unmatched. The CDR3 runs to 14 residues.

The genes are TRBV9 and TRBJ2-7, with D possibly TRBD2 on 6 matching bases. The CDR3 is 14 amino acids. Germline CDR1 and CDR2: SGDLS and YYNGEE. With 2 bases removed from V and 5 bases from J, the gap between germline ends came to 14 bases. In DNA, the CDR3 is TGTGCCAGCAGCGTCGGCGGGGCCTTCGACGAGCAGTACTTC. It encodes CASSVGGAFDEQYF.